The subject of this entry is one T cell receptor beta chain. This clone's antigen is unknown. Per-nucleotide qualities are absent, and no much larger clonotype sits a single base away. Each collaborating institution followed its own protocols to collect whole blood in K2EDTA tubes. For TCRbeta analysis, collaborators shipped samples as frozen whole blood, isolated PBMCs, or DNA extracted from either of those sample types. The immunoSEQ Assay, a bias-controlled multiplex PCR, was used to amplify TCRbeta CDR3 regions from genomic DNA. The authors' pipeline ran thus. Nucleated cell counts per sample were estimated from amplification of reference gene primers within the assay. To quantify the absolute abundance of each unique TCRbeta CDR3 rearrangement, sequence reads were collapsed and filtered. For each sample, productive Simpson clonality was calculated as the square root of Simpson's diversity index over productive rearrangements. Held by TCRdb, this immuneACCESS table contains in-frame sequences only and omits some clones. Under half of the omission traces to an unresolved V gene where checked; the cause of the rest is unknown. For V, J and clone size, that table is used; D and trimming come from the DNA. Here the sample has around 66,000 clones; more than 75% occur a single time. The biggest ten clones account for around 6.3% of the sample.

The germline V gene gives CDR1 as LGHNA and CDR2 as YSLEER. V drops 0 bases and J drops 7 bases, leaving 13 bases in between. Its CDR3 holds 15 amino acids, cysteine through phenylalanine. Solely the CDR3 DNA is kept, with 45 bases framed from the first base. These data belong to a study of blood T cell repertoires in COVID-19 (dated by TCRdb to the early 2020s). As for the study more broadly: Samples from collaborators originated in the United States, Italy and Spain and spanned both the acute and convalescent phases of COVID-19. Deeply sampled blood TCRbeta repertoires from subjects exposed to, actively infected with, or recovered from COVID-19 were included in the dataset. The prospective study material was composed of cDNA or gDNA derived from T cells, B-cell-depleted T cells, or PBMCs. A de-identified subject ID, COVID-19 status, age in years and sex were almost always included in the sample metadata. The repertoires were released in a freely available public database meant as a resource for research on the immune response to SARS-CoV-2. Samples came from the ongoing ImmuneRACE study (first 160 participants) plus 1,254 subjects from 6 global collaborators. Where available, HLA class I and class II types were obtained from metadata supplied by the sample provider rather than from assay-based typing.

The research as a whole found: How much clinical and demographic metadata was included differed by source and by participant, and the metadata was provided uncurated.

The TCR comes from a man in his 60s with acute or convalescent COVID-19. Sequencing input: peripheral blood. This chain joins TRBV4-3 to TRBJ1-5, with a tentative D gene TRBD1 over 5 matching bases. CDR3 protein: CASSQDRGGGQPQHF. The nucleotide sequence is given as TGCGCCAGCAGCCAAGACCGCGGGGGAGGCCAGCCCCAGCATTTT.